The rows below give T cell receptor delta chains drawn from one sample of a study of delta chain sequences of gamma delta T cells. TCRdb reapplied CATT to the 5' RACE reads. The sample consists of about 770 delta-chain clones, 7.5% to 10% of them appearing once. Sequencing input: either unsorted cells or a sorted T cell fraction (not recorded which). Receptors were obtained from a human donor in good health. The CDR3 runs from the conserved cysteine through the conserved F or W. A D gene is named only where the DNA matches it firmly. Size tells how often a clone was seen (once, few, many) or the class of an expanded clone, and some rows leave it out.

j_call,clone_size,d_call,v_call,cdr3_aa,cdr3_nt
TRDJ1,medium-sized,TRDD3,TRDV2,CACDTLLGDGGGYTDKLIF,TGTGCCTGTGACACCTTACTGGGGGATGGCGGGGGGTACACCGATAAACTCATCTTT
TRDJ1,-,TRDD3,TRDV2,CACYLLGARYPLGDTGYTDKLIF,TGTGCCTGTTATCTCTTGGGGGCCCGATACCCACTGGGGGATACCGGGTACACCGATAAACTCATCTTT
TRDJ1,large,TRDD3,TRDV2,CACDILGDRRGADKLIF,TGTGCCTGTGACATACTGGGGGATAGGAGAGGGGCCGATAAACTCATCTTT
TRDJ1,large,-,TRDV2,CACDTVNLNLKVWGYTDKLIF,TGTGCCTGTGACACCGTTAACCTTAACCTTAAGGTGTGGGGATACACCGATAAACTCATCTTT
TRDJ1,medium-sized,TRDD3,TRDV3,CALSTGGYADPDKLIF,TGTGCCTTGTCGACTGGGGGATACGCCGACCCAGATAAACTCATCTTT
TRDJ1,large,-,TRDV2,CACDTWNTDKLIF,TGTGCCTGTGACACATGGAACACCGATAAACTCATCTTT
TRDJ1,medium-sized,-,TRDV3,CAFSPLPNTDKLIF,TGTGCCTTTAGCCCCCTTCCCAACACCGATAAACTCATCTTT
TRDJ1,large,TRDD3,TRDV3,CASSWVTYWGIQDKKLIF,TGTGCCTCTTCTTGGGTTACATACTGGGGGATACAGGATAAAAAACTCATCTTT
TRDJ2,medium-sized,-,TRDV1,CALGINSIFLLITGGEIPIHPLTAQLFF,TGTGCTCTTGGGATTAACTCTATTTTCCTACTTATTACTGGGGGTGAAATCCCCATCCATCCTTTGACAGCACAACTCTTCTTT
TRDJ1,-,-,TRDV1,CALGDSQFPPDKLIF,TGTGCTCTTGGGGATTCTCAATTCCCTCCCGATAAACTCATCTTT
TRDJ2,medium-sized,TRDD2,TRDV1,CALGERTFLLGWGTREAQLFF,TGTGCTCTTGGGGAACGGACCTTCCTACTGGGGTGGGGGACACGGGAAGCACAACTCTTCTTT
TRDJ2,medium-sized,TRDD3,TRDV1,CALGEFNLILGGGMTLTAQLFF,TGTGCTCTTGGGGAATTTAACCTCATTTTGGGTGGGGGAATGACTTTGACAGCACAACTCTTCTTT
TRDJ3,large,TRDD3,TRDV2,CACDSVKGGYASWDTRQMFF,TGTGCCTGTGACAGCGTGAAAGGGGGATACGCGTCCTGGGACACCCGACAGATGTTTTTC
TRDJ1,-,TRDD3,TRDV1,CALGECSFPLYWGIRVLRSDKLIF,TGTGCTCTTGGGGAATGTTCCTTCCCGTTGTACTGGGGGATACGCGTACTCAGATCCGATAAACTCATCTTT
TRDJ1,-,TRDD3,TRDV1,CALGNFGKNWGGIHVDKLIF,TGTGCTCTTGGGAACTTCGGAAAGAACTGGGGGGGGATTCATGTCGATAAACTCATCTTT
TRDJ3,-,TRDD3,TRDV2,CACDSSTGGYWGTRQMFF,TGTGCCTGTGACTCCAGTACTGGGGGATACTGGGGCACCCGACAGATGTTTTTC
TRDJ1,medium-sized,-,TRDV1,CALGHSLLPGFSEIRSWYKLIF,TGTGCTCTTGGTCACTCCCTCCTTCCCGGGTTCTCGGAGATACGTTCTTGGTATAAACTCATCTTT
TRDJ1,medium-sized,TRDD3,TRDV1,CALGELKAIRYWGIGPSYTDKLIF,TGTGCTCTTGGGGAACTGAAAGCGATTCGGTACTGGGGGATCGGGCCCTCGTACACCGATAAACTCATCTTT
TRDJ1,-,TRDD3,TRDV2,CACDTLGLPKLGEKYTDKLIF,TGTGCCTGTGACACCCTTGGCCTTCCCAAACTGGGGGAGAAGTACACCGATAAACTCATCTTT
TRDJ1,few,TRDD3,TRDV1,CALGNFGKNWGVTCDKLIF,TGTGCTCTTGGGAACTTCGGAAAGAACTGGGGGGTAACCTGCGATAAACTCATCTTT
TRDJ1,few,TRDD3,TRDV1,CALGELKISVAWDTGPGAYTDKLIF,TGTGCTCTTGGGGAACTTAAAATATCGGTCGCCTGGGATACGGGTCCCGGGGCGTACACCGATAAACTCATCTTT
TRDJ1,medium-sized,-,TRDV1,CALGELDGNLWGPRTYTDKLIF,TGTGCTCTTGGGGAACTAGACGGGAACCTCTGGGGCCCTCGAACGTACACCGATAAACTCATCTTT
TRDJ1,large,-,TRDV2,CACDPLRQADKLIF,TGTGCCTGTGACCCTCTCCGGCAGGCCGATAAACTCATCTTT
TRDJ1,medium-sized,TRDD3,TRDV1,CALGERFLPLYWGIRGTDKLIF,TGTGCTCTTGGGGAACGATTCCTACCCTTGTACTGGGGGATACGAGGGACCGATAAACTCATCTTT
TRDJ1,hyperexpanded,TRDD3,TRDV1,CALGELDFDYWGIRVLRSDKLIF,TGTGCTCTTGGGGAACTAGATTTTGATTACTGGGGGATACGCGTACTCAGATCCGATAAACTCATCTTT
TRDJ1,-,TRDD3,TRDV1,CALGEGPLPLTHWGFRGDKLIF,TGTGCTCTTGGGGAAGGCCCTCTACCGCTAACACACTGGGGTTTTAGGGGCGATAAACTCATCTTT
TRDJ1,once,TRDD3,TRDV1,CALGNFGKLGEGTDKLIF,TGTGCTCTTGGGAACTTCGGAAAACTGGGGGAGGGCACCGATAAACTCATCTTT
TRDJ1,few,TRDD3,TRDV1,CASPNVGEYTDKLIF,TGTGCCTCCCCTAACGTGGGGGAATACACCGATAAACTCATCTTT
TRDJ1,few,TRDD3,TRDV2,CACDVTGGYWGTDKLIF,TGTGCCTGTGACGTGACTGGGGGATACTGGGGCACCGATAAACTCATCTTT
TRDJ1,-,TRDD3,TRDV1,CALGELLPYWGVTDKLIF,TGTGCTCTTGGGGAGCTACTCCCGTACTGGGGCGTCACCGATAAACTCATCTTT
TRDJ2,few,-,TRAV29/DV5,CAAKTSRPGPILSALGAAQLFF,TGTGCAGCAAAAACTAGCCGGCCCGGTCCAATTCTTTCTGCTCTTGGGGCAGCACAACTCTTCTTT
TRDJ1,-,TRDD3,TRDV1,CALGNFGKNWGFRGDKLIF,TGTGCTCTTGGGAACTTCGGAAAGAACTGGGGTTTTAGGGGCGATAAACTCATCTTT
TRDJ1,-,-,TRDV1,CALGEGPLPLTHWGTSDKLIFGKNWGVTYTDKLIF,-
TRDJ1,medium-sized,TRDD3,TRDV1,CALGADGLPTYWGIYRTDKLIF,TGTGCTCTTGGGGCAGACGGGCTTCCTACGTACTGGGGGATCTACCGGACCGATAAACTCATCTTT
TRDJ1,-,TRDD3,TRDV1,CALGNFGKLGAPYGNTDKLIF,TGTGCTCTTGGGAACTTCGGAAAACTGGGGGCCCCCTACGGTAACACCGATAAACTCATCTTT
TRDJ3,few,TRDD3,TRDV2,CACDILLGDTLRDTRQMFF,TGTGCCTGTGACATTCTACTGGGGGATACGCTCCGGGACACCCGACAGATGTTTTTC
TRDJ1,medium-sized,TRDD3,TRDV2,CACDTVGDTPRTDKLIF,TGTGCCTGTGACACCGTGGGGGATACGCCGAGAACCGATAAACTCATCTTT
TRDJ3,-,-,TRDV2,CACDTAGDPSSWDTRQMFF,TGTGCCTGTGACACTGCTGGGGACCCGAGCTCCTGGGACACCCGACAGATGTTTTTC
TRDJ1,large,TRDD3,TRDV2,CACDTLLGDTHDTDKLIF,TGTGCCTGTGACACCCTACTGGGGGATACGCATGACACCGATAAACTCATCTTT
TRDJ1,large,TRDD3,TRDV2,CACDPVLGDTPTDKLIF,TGTGCCTGTGACCCTGTACTGGGGGATACACCCACGGATAAACTCATCTTT
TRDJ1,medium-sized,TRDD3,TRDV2,CACDILGDTDTDKLIF,TGTGCCTGTGACATACTGGGGGATACAGACACCGATAAACTCATCTTT
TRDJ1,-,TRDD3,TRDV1,CALGNFGKNWGTYTDKLIF,TGTGCTCTTGGGAACTTCGGAAAGAACTGGGGGACGTACACCGATAAACTCATCTTT
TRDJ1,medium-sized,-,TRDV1,CALGDPVLRLGIGSNKLIF,TGTGCTCTTGGGGATCCCGTCCTACGACTGGGGATAGGTTCCAATAAACTCATCTTT
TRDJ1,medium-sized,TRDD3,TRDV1,CALGELADPEDWGTSYTDKLIF,TGTGCTCTTGGGGAACTAGCCGACCCCGAGGACTGGGGGACTTCGTACACCGATAAACTCATCTTT
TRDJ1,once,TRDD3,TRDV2,CACDPLLGDTGYTDKLIF,TGTGCCTGTGACCCTCTACTGGGGGACACGGGGTACACCGATAAACTCATCTTT
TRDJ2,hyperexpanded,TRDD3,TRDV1,CALGELPFLRPWGILPLTAQLFF,TGTGCTCTTGGGGAACTACCCTTCCTACGTCCCTGGGGGATACTCCCTTTGACAGCACAACTCTTCTTT
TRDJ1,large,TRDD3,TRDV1,CALGEPFRRNSHFGGYPQYTDKLIF,TGTGCTCTTGGGGAACCCTTTAGGAGAAATTCCCACTTCGGGGGATACCCCCAGTACACCGATAAACTCATCTTT
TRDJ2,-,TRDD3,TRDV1,CALGECSFLRPWGILPLTAQLFF,TGTGCTCTTGGGGAATGTTCCTTCCTACGTCCCTGGGGGATACTCCCTTTGACAGCACAACTCTTCTTT
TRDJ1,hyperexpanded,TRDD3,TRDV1,CALGGTQPSAILGAPYGNTDKLIF,TGTGCTCTTGGGGGGACCCAGCCTTCCGCGATACTGGGGGCCCCCTACGGTAACACCGATAAACTCATCTTT
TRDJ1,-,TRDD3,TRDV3,CAFFPGWGDWGSDKLIF,TGTGCCTTTTTCCCCGGCTGGGGGGATTGGGGAAGCGATAAACTCATCTTT
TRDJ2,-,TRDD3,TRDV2,CACDTVGALGELPFLRPWGILPLTAQLFF,TGTGCCTGTGACACCGTGGGGGCTCTTGGGGAACTACCCTTCCTACGTCCCTGGGGGATACTCCCTTTGACAGCACAACTCTTCTTT
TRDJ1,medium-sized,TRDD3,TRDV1,CALGEPTPGPLRPTGTAGGYGFDKLIF,TGTGCTCTTGGGGAACCAACCCCTGGACCCCTACGCCCTACCGGCACGGCTGGGGGATACGGGTTCGATAAACTCATCTTT